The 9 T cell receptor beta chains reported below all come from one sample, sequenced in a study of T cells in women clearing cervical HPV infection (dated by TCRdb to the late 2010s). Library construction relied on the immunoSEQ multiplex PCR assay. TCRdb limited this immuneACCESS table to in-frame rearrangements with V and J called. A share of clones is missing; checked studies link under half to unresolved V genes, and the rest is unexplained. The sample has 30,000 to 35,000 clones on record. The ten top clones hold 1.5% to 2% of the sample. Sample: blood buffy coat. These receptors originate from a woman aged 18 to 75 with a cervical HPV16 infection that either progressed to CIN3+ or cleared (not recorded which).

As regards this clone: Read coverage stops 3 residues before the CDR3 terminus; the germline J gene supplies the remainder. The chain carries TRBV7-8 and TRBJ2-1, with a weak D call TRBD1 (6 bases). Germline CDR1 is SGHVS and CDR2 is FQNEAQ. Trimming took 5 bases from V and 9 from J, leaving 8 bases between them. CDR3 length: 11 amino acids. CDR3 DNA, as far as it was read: TGTGCCAGCAGCCGCAGGGGTGAG. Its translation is CASSRRGE. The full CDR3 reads CASSRRGEQFF.

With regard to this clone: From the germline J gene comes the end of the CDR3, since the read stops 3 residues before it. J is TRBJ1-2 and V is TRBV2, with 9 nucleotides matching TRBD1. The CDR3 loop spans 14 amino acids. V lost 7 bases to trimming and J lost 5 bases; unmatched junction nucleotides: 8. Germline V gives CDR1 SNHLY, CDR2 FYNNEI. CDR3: CASNPGQGDYGYTF. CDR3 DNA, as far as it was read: TGTGCCAGCAATCCGGGACAGGGAGATTATGGC.

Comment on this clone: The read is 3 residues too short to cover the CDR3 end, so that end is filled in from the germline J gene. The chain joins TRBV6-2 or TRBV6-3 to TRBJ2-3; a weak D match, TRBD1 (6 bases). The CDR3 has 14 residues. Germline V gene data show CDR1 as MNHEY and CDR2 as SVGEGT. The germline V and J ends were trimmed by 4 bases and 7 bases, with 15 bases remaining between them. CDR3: CASSFQNRVNTQYF. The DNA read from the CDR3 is TGTGCCAGCAGTTTTCAAAACAGGGTAAATACG.

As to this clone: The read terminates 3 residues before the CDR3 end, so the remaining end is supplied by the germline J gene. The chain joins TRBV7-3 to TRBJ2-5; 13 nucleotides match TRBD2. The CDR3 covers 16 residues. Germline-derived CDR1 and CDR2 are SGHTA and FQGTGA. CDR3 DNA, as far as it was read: TGTGCCAGCAGCTTCACTAGCGGGAGGGCCGCAGATACC. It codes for CASSFTSGRAADT. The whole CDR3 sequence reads CASSFTSGRAADTQYF.

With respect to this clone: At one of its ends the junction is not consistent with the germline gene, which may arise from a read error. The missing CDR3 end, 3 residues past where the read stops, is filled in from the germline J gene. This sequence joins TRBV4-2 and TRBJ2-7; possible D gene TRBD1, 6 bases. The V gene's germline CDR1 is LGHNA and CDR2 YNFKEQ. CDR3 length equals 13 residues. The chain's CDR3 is CASSPGHTYEQYF. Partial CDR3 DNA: TGCGCCAGCAGCCCGGGACACACCTACGAG.

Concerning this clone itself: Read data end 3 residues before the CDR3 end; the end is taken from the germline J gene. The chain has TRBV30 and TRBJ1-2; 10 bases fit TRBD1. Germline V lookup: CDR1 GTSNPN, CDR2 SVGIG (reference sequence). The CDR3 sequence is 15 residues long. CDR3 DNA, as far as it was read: TGTGCCTGGATGCGGGGACAGGGGAGCTCCTACGAC. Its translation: CAWMRGQGSSYD. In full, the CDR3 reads CAWMRGQGSSYDYTF.

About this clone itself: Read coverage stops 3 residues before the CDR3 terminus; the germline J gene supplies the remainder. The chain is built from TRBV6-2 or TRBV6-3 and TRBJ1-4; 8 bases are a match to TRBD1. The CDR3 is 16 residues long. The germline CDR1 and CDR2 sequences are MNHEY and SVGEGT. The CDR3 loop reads CASSYSRRGRNSPLFF. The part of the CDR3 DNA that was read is TGTGCCAGCAGTTACTCCCGCAGGGGGCGAAATTCACCA.

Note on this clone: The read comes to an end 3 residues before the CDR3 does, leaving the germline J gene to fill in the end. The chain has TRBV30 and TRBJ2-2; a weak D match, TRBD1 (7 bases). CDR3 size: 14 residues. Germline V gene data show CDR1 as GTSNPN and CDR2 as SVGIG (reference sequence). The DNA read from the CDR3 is TGTGCCTGGAGTGGCGGGACAGCTAATGAAAAG. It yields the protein CAWSGGTANEK. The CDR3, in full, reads CAWSGGTANEKLFF.

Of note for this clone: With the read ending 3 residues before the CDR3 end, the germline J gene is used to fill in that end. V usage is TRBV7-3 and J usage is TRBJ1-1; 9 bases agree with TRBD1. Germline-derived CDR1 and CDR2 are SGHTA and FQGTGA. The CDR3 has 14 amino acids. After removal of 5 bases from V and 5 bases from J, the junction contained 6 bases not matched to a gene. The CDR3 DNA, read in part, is TGTGCCAGCAGCGAACAGGGGGCAGGGACTGAA. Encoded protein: CASSEQGAGTE. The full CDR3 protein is CASSEQGAGTEAFF. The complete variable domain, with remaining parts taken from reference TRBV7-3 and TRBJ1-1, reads GAGVSQTPSNKVTEKGKYVELRCDPISGHTALYWYRQSLGQGPEFLIYFQGTGAADDSGLPNDRFFAVRPEGSVSTLKIQRTERGDSAVYLCASSEQGAGTEAFFGQGTRLTVV.